These 10 T cell receptor beta chains were all obtained from the same sample, sequenced in a study of Ad26.COV2.S vaccination and SARS-CoV-2 variants (dated by TCRdb to the early 2020s). Receptor amplification or capture employed the immunoSEQ multiplex PCR assay. Sourced from immuneACCESS, this table was stored by TCRdb with only in-frame sequences that have V and J called. A share of the clones is absent; for the studies checked, an unresolved V gene accounts for under half, and the remainder has no known explanation. The sample includes some 520,000 clones, with roughly nine tenths observed a single time. Of the sample, over 10% falls within the top ten clones. The treatment or condition label, as the study defines it: some 20 received Ad26.COV2.S at low or high dose, single or two shots; several received placebo; per-sample allocation not given. Repertoires of vaccine and placebo recipients were sequenced from samples collected on day 63 after the first injection.

The input for sequencing was peripheral blood, taken in a trial of Ad26.COV2.S vaccine versus placebo. The receptors shown here come from a person between 18 and 60 years old who received the Ad26.COV2.S COVID-19 vaccine or a placebo.

The sample holds a few counts of this clone. The V and J genes are TRBV19 and TRBJ2-7; 11 nucleotides match TRBD2. The junction had 3 bases not matched to a gene; V was cut back by 5 bases and J by 3 bases. The CDR3 is 14 amino acids. Germline values: CDR1 LNHDA, CDR2 SQIVND (reference sequence). In DNA, the CDR3 is TGTGCCAGTAGTTTAGCGGGAGGGAACTACGAGCAGTACTTC. Amino acids: CASSLAGGNYEQYF.

CDR3 bases: TGTGCCAGCAGCTTTATAACAGGGCCAAATTACGAGCAGTACTTC. It specifies CASSFITGPNYEQYF. The chain carries TRBV7-2 and TRBJ2-7; perhaps TRBD1 as D (6 bases). Germline CDR1 is SGHTA and CDR2 is FQGNSA. Trimming pared 3 bases from V and 4 bases from J, leaving 16 bases between. The CDR3 sequence is 15 residues long.

V is TRBV7-2 and J is TRBJ2-7; TRBD1 agrees at 8 bases. With 4 bases clipped from V and 1 base from J, the junction kept 3 bases outside the gene matches. The CDR3 covers 14 residues. Germline CDR1 reads SGHTA; CDR2 reads FQGNSA. For the CDR3, the DNA is TGTGCCAGCAGCTCGAGGACAGGGTCCTACGAGCAGTACTTC. Amino acids: CASSSRTGSYEQYF.

The rearrangement links TRBV28 to TRBJ2-1; 9 bases map to TRBD1. Unmatched junction bases numbered 10, after V lost 6 bases and J lost 7 bases. The CDR3 runs to 15 residues. Germline CDR1 is MDHEN and CDR2 is SYDVKM. CDR3 in DNA: TGTGCCAGCAGCCCAGATTTGGACAGGGGTAATGAGCAGTTCTTC. It codes for CASSPDLDRGNEQFF.

V usage is TRBV7-8 and J usage is TRBJ1-4; no firm D call. Germline CDR1 is SGHVS and CDR2 is FQNEAQ. Trimming removed 2 bases at V and 0 bases at J, with 7 bases between. This CDR3 is built from 15 residues. The DNA for the CDR3 is TGTGCCAGCAGCTTATCAGCAGCAACTAATGAAAAACTGTTTTTT. Protein: CASSLSAATNEKLFF.

The chain links TRBV3-1 (or the pseudogene TRBV3-2) to TRBJ2-7; TRBD1 might be the D (6 bases). The germline gives CDR1 LGHDT, CDR2 YNNKEL (reference sequence). Trimming left V 2 bases short and J 1 base short, with 15 bases between. The CDR3 sequence is 16 residues long. The CDR3 DNA follows: TGTGCCAGCAGCCAACGCCGGGACACTCCATCCTACGAGCAGTACTTC. Protein sequence: CASSQRRDTPSYEQYF.

Details on this clone: Other DNA sequences of this sample code for an identical CDR3. This sequence joins TRBV6-2 or TRBV6-3 and TRBJ2-7; the D gene is possibly TRBD1 (5 bases). Germline-derived CDR1 and CDR2 are MNHEY and SVGEGT. This CDR3 has 13 amino acids. The V end lost 3 bases, the J end lost 4 bases, and 10 bases lay between the germline ends. The chain's CDR3 is CASSYRRDYEQYF. The CDR3 coding sequence is TGTGCCAGCAGTTATCGCAGGGATTACGAGCAGTACTTC.

The V and J genes are TRBV7-2 and TRBJ1-1; D unresolved. The V end lost 0 bases, the J end lost 4 bases, and 18 bases lay between the germline ends. Germline CDR1 SGHTA, CDR2 FQGNSA. This CDR3 spans 17 amino acids. Here the CDR3 reads CASSLARWGGRSTEAFF. The CDR3 DNA is TGTGCCAGCAGCTTAGCGCGGTGGGGAGGTAGGAGCACTGAAGCTTTCTTT.

The V and J genes are TRBV28 and TRBJ1-1; D gene uncertain. The germline gives CDR1 MDHEN, CDR2 SYDVKM. The CDR3 is 13 residues long. The V gene lost 5 bases and the J gene lost 1 base, with 8 bases spanning the gap. The CDR3 DNA reads TGTGCCAGCAGTAAAGTCAAGAACACTGAAGCTTTCTTT. This gives the protein CASSKVKNTEAFF.

Only a few counts were recorded for this clone. V usage is TRBV25-1 and J usage is TRBJ1-3; no definite D call. Germline V CDR1 and CDR2: MGHDK, SYGVNS. V was clipped by 4 bases and J by 5 bases, with 18 bases between them. This CDR3 spans 16 amino acids. CDR3 in amino acids: CASSAYTELRRNTIYF. CDR3 nucleotide sequence: TGTGCCAGCAGTGCTTACACCGAGCTAAGGAGAAACACCATATATTTT.